The 28 T cell receptor beta chains reported below all come from one sample, sequenced in a study of naive and memory T cell subsets. Two oligonucleotides, mixed equimolar, formed the beta constant-region primer covering TRBC1 and TRBC2. Nested alpha and beta constant-region primers with the SP2 primer drove four PCR rounds on ligated cDNA. TCRdb recomputed calls from the UMI-ligation and nested PCR reads with MiXCR, one row per CDR3 protein. This sample has some 83,000 distinct CDR3 sequences; over 9% occur once, and the top ten carry roughly 1.2%. Material for sequencing was naive CD8+ T cells from blood. The source of these receptors is a human donor in good health.

The V and J genes are TRBV6-5 and TRBJ2-3, with a tentative D call TRBD1 (6 bases). The CDR3 is 14 residues long. Trimming left V 6 bases short and J 7 bases short, with 17 bases between. Germline V gives CDR1 MNHEY, CDR2 SVGAGI. The CDR3 region has the DNA TGTGCCAGCAGCCCCAGGGGATCAGGGCATACGCAGTATTTT. This encodes CASSPRGSGHTQYF.

This clonotype was seen repeatedly, ten times or more. The V call is TRBV7-9, the J call TRBJ2-1; the D gene is possibly TRBD2 (5 bases). The CDR3 runs 12 residues. The ends were cut back, 5 bases at V and 10 bases at J, with 12 bases in the middle. In germline, CDR1 is SEHNR, CDR2 FQNEAQ (reference sequence). The DNA for the CDR3 is TGTGCCAGCAGCCGAGCTAGCTGGGAGCAGTTCTTC. It encodes CASSRASWEQFF.

This clonotype occurred many times. The CDR3, as DNA: TGTGCCAGCAGTTTCTTATTCGGGGGCCCAACATCACCCCTCCACTTT. Translated: CASSFLFGGPTSPLHF. The chain carries TRBV27 and TRBJ1-6; TRBD1 is a possible D gene (6 bases). Looked up from germline, CDR1 is MNHEY and CDR2 is SMNVEV (reference sequence). This CDR3 spans 16 amino acids. Trimming took 3 bases from V and 10 from J, leaving 19 bases between them.

Details on this clonotype: A much larger clone differs from this one at a single base, so this may be a read error. The V and J genes are TRBV6-1 and TRBJ2-1; 10 bases map to TRBD2. This CDR3 spans 16 amino acids. Germline CDR1 reads MNHNS; CDR2 reads SASEGT. The CDR3 is CASGEQAGGSGDEQFF. In DNA form, the CDR3 reads TGTGCCAGCGGTGAGCAAGCGGGAGGGTCTGGCGATGAGCAGTTCTTC.

This clonotype was recorded at least ten times. The V call is TRBV28, the J call TRBJ2-2; TRBD2 agrees at 9 bases. Germline loops: CDR1 MDHEN, CDR2 SYDVKM. The CDR3 is 15 residues long. The V segment lost 5 bases and the J segment 3 bases; nucleotides outside the gene matches: 4. The CDR3 DNA is TGTGCCAGCAGTCGACTAGCGGAGTACACCGGGGAGCTGTTTTTT. Amino acid sequence: CASSRLAEYTGELFF. The entire variable domain, with the rest obtained from reference TRBV28 and TRBJ2-2, is as follows: DVKVTQSSRYLVKRTGEKVFLECVQDMDHENMFWYRQDPGLGLRLIYFSYDVKMKEKGDIPEGYSVSREKKERFSLILESASTNQTSMYLCASSRLAEYTGELFFGEGSRLTVL.

This clonotype was seen a handful of times. This chain connects TRBV30 to TRBJ2-7, with D maybe TRBD2 (6 bases). Trimming pared 0 bases from V and 5 bases from J, leaving 20 bases between. CDR1 and CDR2 (germline): GTSNPN, SVGIG (reference sequence). The CDR3 extends over 16 amino acids. CDR3 sequence: CAWSVVGRMVADEQYF. The DNA of the CDR3 is TGTGCCTGGAGTGTAGTCGGGAGAATGGTCGCGGACGAGCAGTACTTC.

The rearrangement uses TRBV7-9 and TRBJ2-2; 13 bases match TRBD2. Germline V gene data show CDR1 as SEHNR and CDR2 as FQNEAQ (reference sequence). J gave up 8 bases and V 5 bases, and 8 bases lay outside the gene matches. The CDR3 is 16 residues long. CDR3 in amino acids: CASSEGLAGRSGELFF. CDR3 DNA sequence: TGTGCCAGCAGCGAGGGACTAGCGGGACGTTCGGGGGAGCTGTTTTTT.

The chain employs TRBV4-2 and TRBJ2-7, with TRBD2 matching over 9 bases. V gave up 1 base and J gave up 5 bases; unmatched junction bases: 0. CDR1 is LGHNA and CDR2 is YNFKEQ in the germline V gene. The CDR3 is 13 amino acids. The CDR3 here is CASSQGLADEQYF. The DNA for the CDR3 is TGTGCCAGCAGCCAAGGACTAGCGGACGAGCAGTACTTC.

The chain recombines TRBV11-2 with TRBJ2-1; 8 nucleotides align to TRBD2. The ends lost 5 bases at V and 12 bases at J; junction bases unmatched: 3. CDR3 length: 11 amino acids. Germline CDR1 and CDR2: SGHAT and FQNNGV. The CDR3 bases are TGTGCCAGCAGCCTAGGACTAGCGCAGTTCTTC. This sequence encodes CASSLGLAQFF.

This clonotype came up many times. The genes are TRBV29-1 and TRBJ2-5, with 8 bases lining up with TRBD1. J lost 5 bases, V lost 6 bases, and 11 bases had no gene match. Germline V gives CDR1 SQVTM, CDR2 ANQGSEA. This CDR3 comprises 14 residues. CDR3 nucleotide sequence: TGCAGCGTCGACGCTGGGACAGGTCCGGAGACCCAGTACTTC. Translated: CSVDAGTGPETQYF.

V is TRBV9 and J is TRBJ2-5, with D hard to call. With 3 bases removed from V and 2 bases from J, the gap between germline ends came to 14 bases. Germline V gene data show CDR1 as SGDLS and CDR2 as YYNGEE. The CDR3 loop spans 15 amino acids. The CDR3 sequence is CASSAEATSQETQYF. For the CDR3, the DNA is TGTGCCAGCAGCGCAGAGGCTACGTCACAAGAGACCCAGTACTTC.

V is TRBV6-6 and J is TRBJ2-7; D gene ambiguous. The germline V gene encodes CDR1 MNHNY and CDR2 SVGAGI (reference sequence). Trimming left V 2 bases short and J 2 bases short, with 7 bases between. There are 13 residues in the CDR3. The DNA for the CDR3 is TGTGCCAGCAGTTACACCAGGACCTACGAGCAGTACTTC. It codes for CASSYTRTYEQYF.

V gene TRBV19 combines with J gene TRBJ1-1; D unclear. The CDR3 consists of 11 residues. Deletions cut 4 bases from V and 7 bases from J, with 7 bases between. Per germline, CDR1 LNHDA and CDR2 SQIVND (reference sequence). CDR3 in amino acids: CASSRRNEAFF. The CDR3 DNA sequence: TGTGCCAGTAGTAGGAGGAATGAAGCTTTCTTT.

This clonotype has only a few counts. This chain connects TRBV4-1 to TRBJ1-1; 10 nucleotides align to TRBD1. The germline gives CDR1 MGHRA, CDR2 YSYEKL. With 5 bases clipped from V and 4 bases from J, the junction kept 4 bases outside the gene matches. The CDR3 has 14 amino acids. The CDR3 is CASSSRTGGTEAFF. The DNA of the CDR3 is TGCGCCAGCAGCTCGCGGACAGGGGGCACTGAAGCTTTCTTT.

This clonotype was detected many times. The chain uses TRBV28 and TRBJ2-3; 7 positions match TRBD2. The CDR3 length is 13 residues. Germline CDR1 is MDHEN and CDR2 is SYDVKM. Trimming removed 3 bases from V and 5 bases from J; junction bases left unmatched: 2. The CDR3 protein is CASSFGGEDTQYF. The CDR3 DNA follows: TGTGCCAGCAGTTTTGGGGGGGAAGATACGCAGTATTTT.

The genes are TRBV7-2 and TRBJ2-1; TRBD2 matches at 13 bases. J gave up 5 bases and V 5 bases, and 3 bases lay outside the gene matches. From germline, CDR1 is SGHTA and CDR2 FQGNSA. This CDR3 contains 15 residues. The CDR3 reads CASSRGLAGDNEQFF. The CDR3, as DNA: TGTGCCAGCAGCCGCGGACTAGCGGGAGACAATGAGCAGTTCTTC.

About this clonotype itself: It may be a read error: a sequence one base away is much more abundant. This CDR3 fails to terminate in the conserved phenylalanine or tryptophan, so it likely reflects a read error. The chain uses TRBV5-8 and TRBJ1-5; D is ambiguous. CDR3 length: 14 amino acids. Germline values: CDR1 SGHTS, CDR2 YDEGEE. Trimming cost V 0 bases and J 4 bases, with 8 bases left between them. The chain's CDR3 is CASSLGQANQPQHI. The CDR3 coding sequence is TGTGCCAGCAGCTTGGGGCAGGCGAATCAGCCCCAGCATATT.

Comment on this clonotype: One junction end disagrees with the germline gene, perhaps due to a read error. V usage is TRBV25-1 and J usage is TRBJ2-1, with D perhaps matching TRBD1 (6 bases). This CDR3 spans 14 amino acids. In germline, CDR1 is MGHDK, CDR2 SYGVNS. CDR3 DNA sequence: TGTGCCAGCAGTGATGACAGGCTAAGCAATGTGCAGTTCTTC. Its protein product is CASSDDRLSNVQFF.

This clonotype was seen ten or more times. J is TRBJ1-2 and V is TRBV11-2; D gene ambiguous. V lost 7 bases and J 8 bases, leaving 17 bases between the germline ends. From germline, CDR1 is SGHAT and CDR2 FQNNGV. The CDR3 sequence is 13 residues long. The CDR3 DNA reads TGTGCCAGCACTGGGTCCGGCTATCGAGGCTACACCTTC. Amino acids: CASTGSGYRGYTF. The whole variable domain, filled in from reference TRBV11-2 and TRBJ1-2, reads EAGVAQSPRYKIIEKRQSVAFWCNPISGHATLYWYQQILGQGPKLLIQFQNNGVVDDSQLPKDRFSAERLKGVDSTLKIQPAKLEDSAVYLCASTGSGYRGYTFGSGTRLTVV.

This clonotype was counted ten times or more. The V gene is TRBV20-1, the J gene TRBJ2-7; D might be TRBD1 or TRBD2, each matching 6 bases. Trimming pared 0 bases from V and 0 bases from J, leaving 12 bases between. The CDR3 is made up of 15 amino acids. CDR1 is DFQATT and CDR2 is SNEGSKA in the germline V gene (reference sequence). This CDR3 is CSARDQGGPSYEQYF. The CDR3 DNA is TGCAGTGCTAGAGATCAAGGGGGGCCCTCCTACGAGCAGTACTTC.

This rearrangement joins TRBV28 to TRBJ2-3, with D perhaps assigned TRBD1 or TRBD2 (6 bases each). The CDR3 sequence is 19 residues long. The V gene's germline CDR1 is MDHEN and CDR2 SYDVKM. The V end was cut by 3 bases, the J end by 1 base, with 23 bases between. In nucleotides, the CDR3 is TGTGCCAGCAGTTTTCGTTTAGGAGAGGGGGGCGAGGGCACAGATACGCAGTATTTT. Protein sequence: CASSFRLGEGGEGTDTQYF.

This clonotype was observed many times. The chain carries TRBV5-6 and TRBJ2-1, with a possible D match to TRBD2 (5 bases). The ends were cut back, 7 bases at V and 2 bases at J, with 13 bases in the middle. CDR1 and CDR2 from the germline V gene are SGHDT and YYEEEE. The CDR3 spans 14 residues. CDR3 region: CASSHGGTYNEQFF. CDR3 DNA: TGTGCCAGCTCACACGGAGGCACCTACAATGAGCAGTTCTTC.

This clonotype was detected many times. J is TRBJ1-1 and V is TRBV15; 8 bases are shared with TRBD1. The germline V gene has CDR1 LNHNV and CDR2 YYDKDF (reference sequence). The CDR3 contains 16 residues. Trimming cost V 0 bases and J 5 bases; bases outside gene matches: 8. The CDR3 reads CATSRDHQGAGTEAFF. CDR3 in DNA: TGTGCCACCAGCAGAGATCACCAGGGGGCAGGGACTGAAGCTTTCTTT.

This clonotype was counted ten times or more. This rearrangement joins TRBV27 to TRBJ2-1; unclear D gene. Germline V gene sequence: CDR1 MNHEY, CDR2 SMNVEV (reference sequence). CDR3 length: 12 residues. Trimming removed 5 bases from V and 9 bases from J, with 11 bases in between. The CDR3: CASSPPESEQFF. CDR3 DNA: TGTGCCAGCAGTCCCCCTGAGAGTGAGCAGTTCTTC.

The V call is TRBV6-5, the J call TRBJ1-5, with a weak D call TRBD1 (5 bases). V lost 5 bases and J lost 5, with 10 bases in between. The CDR3 length is 13 residues. Germline loops: CDR1 MNHEY, CDR2 SVGAGI. In DNA form, the CDR3 reads TGTGCCAGCAGTGTGGGGGATGATCAGCCCCAGCATTTT. The encoded protein is CASSVGDDQPQHF.

This rearrangement joins TRBV19 to TRBJ2-7; no clear D. Germline V gene sequence: CDR1 LNHDA, CDR2 SQIVND (reference sequence). Trimming pared 3 bases from V and 3 bases from J, leaving 12 bases between. CDR3 length: 14 residues. CDR3 residues: CASSMERSYYEQYF. The CDR3, as DNA: TGTGCCAGTAGTATGGAGCGAAGCTACTACGAGCAGTACTTC.

This clonotype has just a few counts. This sequence joins TRBV7-8 and TRBJ1-2; TRBD1 might be the D (6 bases). CDR1 is SGHVS, CDR2 FQNEAQ, per germline. This CDR3 has 17 amino acids. The V end was cut by 5 bases, the J end by 3 bases, with 22 bases between. CDR3 DNA sequence: TGTGCCAGCAGCAAGGGGGTTGTTGGGGGCCGGGACTATGGCTACACCTTC. Translating it yields CASSKGVVGGRDYGYTF.

This clonotype was seen more than once but under ten times. The chain has TRBV7-8 and TRBJ2-7; D uncertain. Deletions cut 5 bases from V and 2 bases from J, with 13 bases between. CDR1 and CDR2 from the germline V gene are SGHVS and FQNEAQ. This CDR3 is 14 amino acids long. The CDR3 DNA reads as TGTGCCAGCAGCCCCCGTCCGGTTGCCTACGAGCAGTACTTC. Its translation: CASSPRPVAYEQYF.